Here is one T cell receptor beta chain with its context. The sample is drawn from a study of blood T cell repertoires in COVID-19. V shed 2 bases and J 9 bases; nucleotides not matched to a gene: 9. CDR1 MNHEY and CDR2 SVGAGI come from the germline V gene. The CDR3 has 15 amino acids. Original data processing: Researchers report that nucleated cell counts were estimated from reference gene primer amplification. The data were produced by immunoSEQ multiplex PCR, yet TCRdb's version contains in-frame clones alone and is incomplete. From that table come the V and J calls and clone size; the DNA was used to work out D and trimming. The table lists 180,000 or so clones, about 88% of them singletons.

What was sequenced was PBMCs or T cells enriched from blood (not recorded which). The sequence was collected from a human donor with acute COVID-19. The donor label of this sample is uncertain. The rearrangement links TRBV6-5 to TRBJ2-1, with 8 bases aligning to TRBD2. CDR3 region: CASSYGTRGAGEQFF. CDR3 sequence (DNA): TGTGCCAGCAGTTACGGGACTAGGGGAGCTGGTGAGCAGTTCTTC.